This TCR beta chain derives from a study of blood T cell repertoires in COVID-19. Study-level information: Acute and convalescent COVID-19 specimens originated in the United States, Italy and Spain. PBMCs, B-cell-depleted T cells, or T cells provided the cDNA or gDNA that made up the material.

In the study's own analysis: Researchers report that nucleated cell counts were estimated from reference gene primer amplification. Generated by immunoSEQ multiplex PCR, the TCRdb table keeps only in-frame clones and is missing some. That table furnishes V, J and clone size, whereas the DNA furnished D and trimming. The table includes some 150,000 clones, approximately 84% detected once. CDR1 is SGHDT, CDR2 YYEEEE, per germline. Trimming removed 0 bases at V and 2 bases at J, with 7 bases between. This CDR3 spans 14 amino acids. Sequenced input: peripheral blood. The receptor's source is a man aged 35 to 55 who had recovered from COVID-19. The chain combines TRBV5-6 with TRBJ2-3; a weak D match, TRBD1 (5 bases). CDR3 DNA: TGTGCCAGCAGCTTGGACAGGATCACAGATACGCAGTATTTT. As protein: CASSLDRITDTQYF.